The 13 T cell receptor beta chains below all came from one sample that was sequenced in a study of cytomegalovirus exposure and HLA in healthy donors (dated by TCRdb to about 2017). Receptor amplification or capture employed the immunoSEQ multiplex PCR assay. The multiplex PCR relied on a mix of 60 forward primers for TCR Vbeta segments and 13 reverse primers for TCR Jbeta segments. Here the immuneACCESS table is served through TCRdb, limited to in-frame sequences with V and J called. Missing clones are a known gap in these copies; in checked studies unresolved V genes cover under half, and the rest lacks a known reason. Recorded for this sample are about 160,000 clones; 80% of them occurred a single time. The top ten constitute about 1.3% of the sample. The sample taken for sequencing was PBMCs. These receptors all stem from a woman between 50 and 59 years old in good health and CMV-seronegative.

Note on this clone: The junction shows a germline mismatch at one end, possibly a read error. The chain links TRBV30 to TRBJ2-1; the match to TRBD2 covers 8 bases. CDR1 and CDR2 from the germline V gene are GTSNPN and SVGIG (reference sequence). The CDR3 covers 13 residues. Here the CDR3 reads CAWKAGEYNGQFF. Here the CDR3 DNA reads TGTGCCTGGAAAGCGGGAGAGTACAATGGGCAGTTCTTC.

This clone was detected a few times. The chain combines TRBV28 with TRBJ2-5; TRBD1 agrees at 11 bases. V trimming: 3 bases; J trimming: 3 bases; junction bases outside the gene matches: 9. Germline-derived CDR1 and CDR2 are MDHEN and SYDVKM. CDR3 length: 17 amino acids. The CDR3: CASSFTYGTGGKETQYF. CDR3 bases: TGTGCCAGCAGTTTCACCTACGGGACAGGGGGGAAAGAGACCCAGTACTTC. The variable domain in full, completed from reference TRBV28 and TRBJ2-5, reads DVKVTQSSRYLVKRTGEKVFLECVQDMDHENMFWYRQDPGLGLRLIYFSYDVKMKEKGDIPEGYSVSREKKERFSLILESASTNQTSMYLCASSFTYGTGGKETQYFGPGTRLLVL.

Only a few counts were recorded for this clone. The rearrangement joins TRBV4-3 to TRBJ2-6; 8 bases match TRBD1. CDR1 is LGHNA, CDR2 YSLEER, per germline. After removal of 3 bases from V and 0 bases from J, the junction contained 1 base not matched to a gene. The CDR3 is 16 residues long. The CDR3 nucleotides read TGCGCCAGCAGCCAGGACAGGGACTCTGGGGCCAACGTCCTGACTTTC. This translates into CASSQDRDSGANVLTF.

The V call is TRBV25-1, the J call TRBJ1-1; no firm D call. The germline gives CDR1 MGHDK, CDR2 SYGVNS. The V end was cut by 2 bases, the J end by 7 bases, with 11 bases between. This CDR3 has 13 amino acids. CDR3 loop: CASSEPRGNEAFF. DNA of the CDR3: TGTGCCAGCAGTGAACCTCGAGGTAATGAAGCTTTCTTT. The whole variable domain, remainder taken from reference TRBV25-1 and TRBJ1-1, is EADIYQTPRYLVIGTGKKITLECSQTMGHDKMYWYQQDPGMELHLIHYSYGVNSTEKGDLSSESTVSRIRTEHFPLTLESARPSHTSQYLCASSEPRGNEAFFGQGTRLTVV.

The genes are TRBV18 and TRBJ1-4, with TRBD1 as a possible D gene (6 bases). V lost 5 bases to trimming and J lost 1 base, with 11 bases between them. The CDR3 loop spans 15 amino acids. Per germline, CDR1 KGHSH and CDR2 LQKENI. In nucleotides, the CDR3 is TGTGCCAGCTCAGCCCAGGGGCGAACTAATGAAAAACTGTTTTTT. Its translation is CASSAQGRTNEKLFF. The full variable domain, its missing parts supplied by reference TRBV18 and TRBJ1-4, is NAGVMQNPRHLVRRRGQEARLRCSPMKGHSHVYWYRQLPEEGLKFMVYLQKENIIDESGMPKERFSAEFPKEGPSILRIQQVVRGDSAAYFCASSAQGRTNEKLFFGSGTQLSVL.

The genes are TRBV5-4 and TRBJ1-3, with D tentatively TRBD1 (6 bases). The CDR3 loop spans 16 amino acids. Germline V lookup: CDR1 SGHNT, CDR2 YYREEE (reference sequence). Trimming shortened V by 4 bases and J by 2 bases, and 16 bases separated the two germline ends. The CDR3 spells CASSDRLGGTGNTIYF. The DNA for the CDR3 is TGTGCCAGCAGCGACCGGCTTGGGGGCACTGGAAACACCATATATTTT.

CDR3 in amino acids: CASSVGVRGTGELFF. CDR3 nucleotide sequence: TGTGCCAGCAGCGTAGGAGTAAGGGGCACCGGGGAGCTGTTTTTT. The chain recombines TRBV9 with TRBJ2-2, with a weak D call TRBD1 (5 bases). Trimming took 0 bases from V and 4 from J, leaving 10 bases between them. CDR1 SGDLS and CDR2 YYNGEE come from the germline V gene. This CDR3 is built from 15 residues.

The chain is built from TRBV11-3 and TRBJ2-7, with 9 bases fitting TRBD2. CDR1 and CDR2 from the germline V gene are SGHNT and YENEEA. This CDR3 comprises 15 residues. Losses at the gene ends were 1 base for V and 3 bases for J; bases not matched to a gene: 4. This CDR3 reads CASSLGLAGIYEQYF. The CDR3 DNA is TGTGCCAGCAGCTTAGGTCTAGCGGGGATCTACGAGCAGTACTTC.

The chain combines TRBV7-3 with TRBJ2-3; no firm D call. The germline V gene has CDR1 SGHTA and CDR2 FQGTGA. V lost 5 bases, J lost 0 bases, and 3 bases lay in between. This CDR3 region has 12 residues. This CDR3 is CASSRSTDTQYF. Here the CDR3 DNA reads TGTGCCAGCAGCCGTAGCACAGATACGCAGTATTTT.

CDR3 in amino acids: CASSYGNSGRNTEAFF. CDR3 sequence (DNA): TGTGCCAGCAGTTATGGGAACAGCGGAAGGAACACTGAAGCTTTCTTT. The chain has TRBV6-5 and TRBJ1-1; no clear D gene. This CDR3 spans 16 amino acids. Trimming cost V 3 bases and J 1 base, with 15 bases left between them. Germline CDR1 and CDR2: MNHEY and SVGAGI.

V gene TRBV28 combines with J gene TRBJ1-3; D remains unclear. The CDR3 runs 13 residues. Germline V gene lookup returns CDR1 MDHEN and CDR2 SYDVKM. V lost 2 bases to trimming and J lost 8 bases, with 10 bases between them. CDR3 in amino acids: CASSLELGHTIYF. In DNA, the CDR3 is TGTGCCAGCAGTTTAGAGTTGGGCCACACCATATATTTT.

The chain combines TRBV9 with TRBJ2-1, with D possibly matching TRBD1 (5 bases). Trimming removed 0 bases from V and 9 bases from J, with 7 bases in between. The CDR3 runs 12 residues. The germline V gene has CDR1 SGDLS and CDR2 YYNGEE. The CDR3 protein is CASSVGGSEQFF. In nucleotides, the CDR3 is TGTGCCAGCAGCGTAGGGGGCAGTGAGCAGTTCTTC.

V gene TRBV19 combines with J gene TRBJ1-5; TRBD1 might be the D (5 bases). Germline CDR1 reads LNHDA; CDR2 reads SQIVND (reference sequence). Trimming pared 1 base from V and 4 bases from J, leaving 11 bases between. The CDR3 has 15 residues. CDR3 DNA sequence: TGTGCCAGTAGTATAGCCGGGACTGCTAATCAGCCCCAGCATTTT. Encoded protein: CASSIAGTANQPQHF.